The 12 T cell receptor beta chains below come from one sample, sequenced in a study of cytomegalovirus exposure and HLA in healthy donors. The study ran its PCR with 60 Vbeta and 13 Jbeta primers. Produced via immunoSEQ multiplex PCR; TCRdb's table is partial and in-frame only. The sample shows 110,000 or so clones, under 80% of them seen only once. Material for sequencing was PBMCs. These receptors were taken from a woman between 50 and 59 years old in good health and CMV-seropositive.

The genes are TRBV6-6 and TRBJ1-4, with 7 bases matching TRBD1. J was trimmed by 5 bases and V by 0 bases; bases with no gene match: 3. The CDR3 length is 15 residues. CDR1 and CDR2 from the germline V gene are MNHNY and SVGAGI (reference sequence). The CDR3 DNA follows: TGTGCCAGCAGTTACTCGAAGGGGGCAAATGAAAAACTGTTTTTT. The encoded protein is CASSYSKGANEKLFF.

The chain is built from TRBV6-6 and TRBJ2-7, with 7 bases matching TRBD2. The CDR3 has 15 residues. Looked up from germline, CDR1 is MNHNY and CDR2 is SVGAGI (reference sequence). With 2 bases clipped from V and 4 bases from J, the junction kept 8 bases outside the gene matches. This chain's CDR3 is CASSYGPGGAYEQYF. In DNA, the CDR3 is TGTGCCAGCAGTTACGGGCCGGGAGGAGCTTACGAGCAGTACTTC.

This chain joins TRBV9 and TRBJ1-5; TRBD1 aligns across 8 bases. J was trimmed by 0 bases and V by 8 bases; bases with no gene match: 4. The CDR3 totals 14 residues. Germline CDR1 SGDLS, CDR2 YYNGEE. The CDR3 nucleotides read TGTGCCAGGAGACAGGGGTATAGCAATCAGCCCCAGCATTTT. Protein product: CARRQGYSNQPQHF.

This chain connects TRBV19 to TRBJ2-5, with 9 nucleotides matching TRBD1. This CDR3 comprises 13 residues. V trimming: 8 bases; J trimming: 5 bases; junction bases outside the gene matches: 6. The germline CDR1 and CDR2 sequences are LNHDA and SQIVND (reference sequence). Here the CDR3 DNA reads TGTGCCAGTGGGACAGGGTTGGGTGAGACCCAGTACTTC. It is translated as CASGTGLGETQYF.

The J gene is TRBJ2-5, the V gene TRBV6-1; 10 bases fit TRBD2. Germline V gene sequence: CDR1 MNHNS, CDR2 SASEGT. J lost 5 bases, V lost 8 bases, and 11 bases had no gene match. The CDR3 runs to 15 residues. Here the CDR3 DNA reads TGTGCCAGCGTAGGTAGCGGGGGGCGGAAGGAGACCCAGTACTTC. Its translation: CASVGSGGRKETQYF.

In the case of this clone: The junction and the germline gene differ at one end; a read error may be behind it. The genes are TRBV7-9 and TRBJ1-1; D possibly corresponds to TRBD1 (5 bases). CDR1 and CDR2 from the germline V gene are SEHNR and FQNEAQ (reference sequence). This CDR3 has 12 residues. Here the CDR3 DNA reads TGTTCCAGCATCCTACAGGACACTGAAGCTTTCTTT. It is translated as CSSILQDTEAFF.

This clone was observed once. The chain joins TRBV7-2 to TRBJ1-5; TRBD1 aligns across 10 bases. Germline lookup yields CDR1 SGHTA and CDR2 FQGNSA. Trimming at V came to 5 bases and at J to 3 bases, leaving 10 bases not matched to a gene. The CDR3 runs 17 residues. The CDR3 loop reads CASSPGRGQGTNQPQHF. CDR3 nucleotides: TGTGCCAGCAGCCCTGGACGGGGACAGGGGACCAATCAGCCCCAGCATTTT.

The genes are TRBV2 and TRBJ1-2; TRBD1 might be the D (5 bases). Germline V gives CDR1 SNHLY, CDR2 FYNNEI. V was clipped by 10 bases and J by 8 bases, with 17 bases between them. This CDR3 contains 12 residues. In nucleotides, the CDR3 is TGTGCCAATGGCCGGGGGGATGCGGGCTACACCTTC. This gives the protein CANGRGDAGYTF.

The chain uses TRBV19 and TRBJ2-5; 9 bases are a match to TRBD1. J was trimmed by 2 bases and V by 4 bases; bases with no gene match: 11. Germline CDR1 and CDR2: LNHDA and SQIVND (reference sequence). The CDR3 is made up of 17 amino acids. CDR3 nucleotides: TGTGCCAGTAGTAAGGGGTGGACAGGGGAAGAACAAGAGACCCAGTACTTC. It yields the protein CASSKGWTGEEQETQYF.

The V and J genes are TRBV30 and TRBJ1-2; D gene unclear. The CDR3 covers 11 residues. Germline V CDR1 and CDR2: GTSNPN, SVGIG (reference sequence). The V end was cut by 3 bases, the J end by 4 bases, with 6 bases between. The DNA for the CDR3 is TGTGCCTGGAGGGCAGTCTATGGCTACACCTTC. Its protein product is CAWRAVYGYTF.

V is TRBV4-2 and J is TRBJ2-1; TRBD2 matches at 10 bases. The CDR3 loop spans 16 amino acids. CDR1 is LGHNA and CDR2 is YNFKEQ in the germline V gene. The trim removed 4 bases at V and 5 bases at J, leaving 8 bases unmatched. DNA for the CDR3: TGTGCCAGCAGCCTGAGCGGGGGGGCCGTCAACAATGAGCAGTTCTTC. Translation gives CASSLSGGAVNNEQFF.

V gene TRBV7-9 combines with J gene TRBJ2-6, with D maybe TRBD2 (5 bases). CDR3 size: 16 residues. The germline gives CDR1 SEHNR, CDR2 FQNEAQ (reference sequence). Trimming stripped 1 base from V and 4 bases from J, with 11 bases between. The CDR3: CASSLGPPGGANVLTF. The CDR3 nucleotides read TGTGCCAGCAGCTTAGGCCCCCCGGGGGGGGCCAACGTCCTGACTTTC.